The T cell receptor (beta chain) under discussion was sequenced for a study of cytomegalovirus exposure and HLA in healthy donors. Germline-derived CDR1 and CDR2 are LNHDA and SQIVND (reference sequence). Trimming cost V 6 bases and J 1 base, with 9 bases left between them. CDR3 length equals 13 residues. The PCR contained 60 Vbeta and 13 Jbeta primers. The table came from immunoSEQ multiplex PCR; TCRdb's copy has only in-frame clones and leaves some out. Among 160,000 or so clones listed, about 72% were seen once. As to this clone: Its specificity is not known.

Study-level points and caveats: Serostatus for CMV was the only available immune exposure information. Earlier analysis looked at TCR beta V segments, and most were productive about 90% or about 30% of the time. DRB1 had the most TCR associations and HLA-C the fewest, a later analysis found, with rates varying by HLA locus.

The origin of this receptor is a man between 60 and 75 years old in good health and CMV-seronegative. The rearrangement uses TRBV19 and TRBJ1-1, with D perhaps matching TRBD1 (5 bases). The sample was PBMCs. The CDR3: CASRLTANTEAFF. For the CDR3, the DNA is TGTGCCAGTAGGTTGACAGCGAACACTGAAGCTTTCTTT. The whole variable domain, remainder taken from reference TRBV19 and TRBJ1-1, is DGGITQSPKYLFRKEGQNVTLSCEQNLNHDAMYWYRQDPGQGLRLIYYSQIVNDFQKGDIAEGYSVSREKKESFPLTVTSAQKNPTAFYLCASRLTANTEAFFGQGTRLTVV.